This is a list of T cell receptor beta chains from one sample in a study of neurological immune-mediated disorders. Using its own MiXCR run on the 5' RACE reads, TCRdb lists one record per CDR3 protein. The sample holds 70,000 to 95,000 distinct CDR3 sequences, roughly 17% seen once. The source material was PBMCs. The origin of the receptors is a woman aged 40 to 49 in good health. CDR3s include the opening cysteine and the closing phenylalanine or tryptophan. A D gene is named only where the DNA matches it firmly. Clone size is given for some rows only: seen once, a few or many times, or a class if the clone is expanded.

v_gene: TRBV20-1
d_gene: .
j_gene: TRBJ1-1
abundance: many
CDR3aa: CSVTQRWNTEAFF
CDR3nt: TGCAGTGTTACTCAGAGGTGGAACACTGAAGCTTTCTTT

v_gene: TRBV6-6
d_gene: TRBD2
j_gene: TRBJ2-3
abundance: many
CDR3aa: CASSYRGTSGGLDTQYF
CDR3nt: TGTGCCAGCAGTTACCGCGGGACTAGCGGGGGATTGGATACGCAGTATTTT

v_gene: TRBV20-1
d_gene: TRBD2
j_gene: TRBJ2-1
abundance: many
CDR3aa: CSARSRTSGYNEQFF
CDR3nt: TGCAGTGCTAGAAGCAGGACTAGCGGATACAATGAGCAGTTCTTC

v_gene: TRBV20-1
d_gene: TRBD1
j_gene: TRBJ2-5
abundance: many
CDR3aa: CSARDTGGETQYF
CDR3nt: TGCAGTGCTAGAGATACAGGGGGAGAGACCCAGTACTTC

v_gene: TRBV20-1
d_gene: TRBD1
j_gene: TRBJ1-2
abundance: .
CDR3aa: CSAGGQTRYGYTF
CDR3nt: TGCAGTGCTGGGGGACAGACCCGCTATGGCTACACCTTC

v_gene: TRBV20-1
d_gene: .
j_gene: TRBJ1-3
abundance: many
CDR3aa: CSAPTGFSGNTIYF
CDR3nt: TGCAGTGCTCCCACAGGGTTTTCTGGAAACACCATATATTTT

v_gene: TRBV7-2
d_gene: .
j_gene: TRBJ2-5
abundance: medium-sized
CDR3aa: CASSLEGSLPGTQYF
CDR3nt: TGTGCCAGCAGCTTAGAGGGTAGTTTGCCGGGGACCCAGTACTTC

v_gene: TRBV5-1
d_gene: .
j_gene: TRBJ2-2
abundance: .
CDR3aa: CASSLTAPRANTAELFF
CDR3nt: TGCGCCAGCAGCTTGACGGCCCCCCGGGCGAACACCGCGGAGCTGTTTTTT

v_gene: TRBV4-3
d_gene: .
j_gene: TRBJ1-5
abundance: many
CDR3aa: CASSQDGWGNQPQHF
CDR3nt: TGCGCCAGCAGCCAAGATGGTTGGGGGAATCAGCCCCAGCATTTT

v_gene: TRBV15
d_gene: .
j_gene: TRBJ1-5
abundance: many
CDR3aa: CATRSMWQLSNQPQHF
CDR3nt: TGTGCCACCAGATCGATGTGGCAACTTAGCAATCAGCCCCAGCATTTT

v_gene: TRBV7-2
d_gene: .
j_gene: TRBJ2-5
abundance: .
CDR3aa: CASSLPTEGETQYF
CDR3nt: TGTGCCAGCAGCCTACCGACAGAGGGTGAGACCCAGTACTTC

v_gene: TRBV20-1
d_gene: .
j_gene: TRBJ2-1
abundance: .
CDR3aa: CSAAGQLINEQFF
CDR3nt: TGCAGTGCAGCGGGACAGTTAATCAATGAGCAGTTCTTC

v_gene: TRBV6-2/TRBV6-3
d_gene: .
j_gene: TRBJ1-1
abundance: many
CDR3aa: CASRDGGHTEAFF
CDR3nt: TGTGCCAGCAGAGACGGAGGGCACACTGAAGCTTTCTTT

v_gene: TRBV4-1
d_gene: .
j_gene: TRBJ1-3
abundance: many
CDR3aa: CASSPQGAAGNTIYF
CDR3nt: TGCGCCAGCAGTCCTCAGGGAGCGGCTGGAAACACCATATATTTT

v_gene: TRBV12-3/TRBV12-4
d_gene: TRBD1
j_gene: TRBJ1-5
abundance: many
CDR3aa: CASSYRGVYSNQPQHF
CDR3nt: TGTGCCAGCAGTTACAGGGGCGTTTATAGCAATCAGCCCCAGCATTTT

v_gene: TRBV10-2
d_gene: .
j_gene: TRBJ2-3
abundance: many
CDR3aa: CASSDSFPSSTDTQYF
CDR3nt: TGCGCCAGCAGTGATAGTTTCCCTTCTAGCACAGATACGCAGTATTTT

v_gene: TRBV4-3
d_gene: .
j_gene: TRBJ2-3
abundance: many
CDR3aa: CASSQGSSTDTQYF
CDR3nt: TGCGCCAGCAGCCAGGGCAGCAGCACAGATACGCAGTATTTT

v_gene: TRBV2
d_gene: TRBD2
j_gene: TRBJ2-1
abundance: many
CDR3aa: CASASGGLNEQFF
CDR3nt: TGTGCCAGCGCGAGCGGGGGGTTGAATGAGCAGTTCTTC

v_gene: TRBV7-2
d_gene: .
j_gene: TRBJ2-7
abundance: many
CDR3aa: CASSLALGPYEQYF
CDR3nt: TGTGCCAGCAGCTTGGCCCTCGGACCGTACGAGCAGTACTTC

v_gene: TRBV15
d_gene: .
j_gene: TRBJ2-3
abundance: many
CDR3aa: CATHSGPEVVQYF
CDR3nt: TGTGCCACCCACTCCGGACCCGAGGTGGTGCAGTATTTT

v_gene: TRBV3-1
d_gene: TRBD1
j_gene: TRBJ1-1
abundance: many
CDR3aa: CASSQVGTGPNTEAFF
CDR3nt: TGTGCCAGCAGCCAGGTCGGGACAGGGCCGAACACTGAAGCTTTCTTT

v_gene: TRBV29-1
d_gene: .
j_gene: TRBJ2-2
abundance: .
CDR3aa: CSGSRGRGTGELFF
CDR3nt: TGCAGCGGTTCTCGGGGGCGGGGTACCGGGGAGCTGTTTTTT

v_gene: TRBV7-2
d_gene: .
j_gene: TRBJ1-1
abundance: few
CDR3aa: CASSSPRDPYEAFF
CDR3nt: TGTGCCAGCAGCTCTCCGCGGGACCCCTATGAAGCTTTCTTT

v_gene: TRBV5-1
d_gene: .
j_gene: TRBJ2-5
abundance: many
CDR3aa: CASNRGFQETQYF
CDR3nt: TGCGCCAGCAATAGGGGTTTTCAAGAGACCCAGTACTTC

v_gene: TRBV12-3/TRBV12-4
d_gene: TRBD2
j_gene: TRBJ2-3
abundance: few
CDR3aa: CASSSPRLAGADTQYF
CDR3nt: TGTGCCAGCAGTTCCCCCCGGCTAGCGGGAGCAGATACGCAGTATTTT

v_gene: TRBV11-2
d_gene: TRBD1
j_gene: TRBJ1-2
abundance: .
CDR3aa: CASSLDPGQGTYGYTF
CDR3nt: TGTGCCAGCAGCTTAGATCCGGGACAGGGGACCTATGGCTACACCTTC

v_gene: TRBV27
d_gene: TRBD2
j_gene: TRBJ2-3
abundance: many
CDR3aa: CASSFLRGGLTDTQYF
CDR3nt: TGTGCCAGCAGTTTCTTGCGGGGGGGCCTCACAGATACGCAGTATTTT

v_gene: TRBV20-1
d_gene: TRBD1
j_gene: TRBJ2-3
abundance: many
CDR3aa: CSAMSGTGYRDTQYF
CDR3nt: TGCAGTGCTATGTCCGGGACAGGGTATCGAGATACGCAGTATTTT

v_gene: TRBV5-1
d_gene: .
j_gene: TRBJ2-1
abundance: many
CDR3aa: CASSFDSYNEQFF
CDR3nt: TGCGCCAGCAGCTTCGACAGTTACAATGAGCAGTTCTTC

v_gene: TRBV7-2
d_gene: .
j_gene: TRBJ1-4
abundance: many
CDR3aa: CASSPGQPWNEKLFF
CDR3nt: TGTGCCAGCAGCCCCGGACAGCCGTGGAATGAAAAACTGTTTTTT

v_gene: TRBV20-1
d_gene: .
j_gene: TRBJ1-2
abundance: .
CDR3aa: CSARWRGFNYGYTF
CDR3nt: TGCAGTGCTAGATGGAGAGGCTTTAACTATGGCTACACCTTC

v_gene: TRBV7-2
d_gene: .
j_gene: TRBJ1-5
abundance: .
CDR3aa: CASSLANDQPQHF
CDR3nt: TGTGCCAGCAGCTTAGCGAACGACCAGCCCCAGCATTTT